The source of this T cell receptor (beta chain) is a study of T cell repertoires in cytomegalovirus infection. Looking at the study overall: Both CMV infection and a matching HLA type were indicated by public TCR beta signatures.

Germline V lookup: CDR1 MDHEN, CDR2 SYDVKM. J gave up 0 bases and V 7 bases, and 9 bases lay outside the gene matches. The CDR3 loop spans 16 amino acids. Study conclusions and caveats: Within the response measured ex vivo, HLA-C-restricted CMV-specific TCR beta clonotypes were dominant.

This clonotype was found a few times. What it binds is not known. TCRdb reprocessed the reads via MiXCR and lists one record per CDR3 protein. This table has over 100,000 distinct CDR3 sequences, 29% appearing once. This receptor was identified in a human donor in good health (CMV status not recorded). Some clones in this sample may be carry-over from other donors' samples. The genes are TRBV28 and TRBJ1-1; 9 bases fit TRBD1. The sample consisted of CD8+ T cells from cultured PBMCs, taken from culture after CMV antigen stimulation. The CDR3: CASTPRDRAVNTEAFF. CDR3 nucleotides: TGTGCCAGCACCCCCAGGGACAGGGCGGTGAACACTGAAGCTTTCTTT.